This record covers a single TCR beta chain. The CDR3 covers 13 residues. Germline-derived CDR1 and CDR2 are SGDLS and YYNGEE. The trim removed 4 bases at V and 8 bases at J, leaving 8 bases unmatched. This entry is derived from a study of blood T cell repertoires in COVID-19. Study information: There were acute and convalescent COVID-19 samples, and they came from the United States, Italy and Spain.

In the authors' methods: By means of reference gene primer amplification, nucleated cell counts were estimated. Repertoires were generated with immunoSEQ multiplex PCR, while TCRdb's copy carries only in-frame clones and drops some. V and J calls and clone size come straight from that table; D and trimming were deduced from the DNA. This table holds about 150,000 clones, more than 80% found once. The chain has TRBV9 and TRBJ1-2; TRBD1 matches 7 bases. This sequence originates from a man aged 55 to 70 with acute or convalescent COVID-19. The sequenced sample was peripheral blood. The CDR3 DNA follows: TGTGCCAGCAGCCCATCAACAGGGGTAGGCTACACCTTC. Its protein product is CASSPSTGVGYTF.